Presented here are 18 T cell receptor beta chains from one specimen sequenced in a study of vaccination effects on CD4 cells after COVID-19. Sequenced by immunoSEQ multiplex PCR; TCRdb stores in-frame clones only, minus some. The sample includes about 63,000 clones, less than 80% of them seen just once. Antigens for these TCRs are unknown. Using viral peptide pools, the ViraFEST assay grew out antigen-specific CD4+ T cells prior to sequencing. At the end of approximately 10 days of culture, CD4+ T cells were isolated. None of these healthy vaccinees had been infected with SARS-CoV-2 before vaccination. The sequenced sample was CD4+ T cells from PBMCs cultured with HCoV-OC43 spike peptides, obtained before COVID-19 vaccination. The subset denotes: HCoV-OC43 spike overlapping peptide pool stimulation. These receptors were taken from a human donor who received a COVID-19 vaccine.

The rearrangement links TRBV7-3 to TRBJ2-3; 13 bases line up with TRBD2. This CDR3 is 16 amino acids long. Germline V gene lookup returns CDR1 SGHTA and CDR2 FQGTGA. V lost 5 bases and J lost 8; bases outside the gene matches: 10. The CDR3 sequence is CASSPQLAGGTGTQYF. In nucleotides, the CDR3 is TGTGCCAGCAGCCCCCAACTAGCGGGGGGGACCGGTACGCAGTATTTT.

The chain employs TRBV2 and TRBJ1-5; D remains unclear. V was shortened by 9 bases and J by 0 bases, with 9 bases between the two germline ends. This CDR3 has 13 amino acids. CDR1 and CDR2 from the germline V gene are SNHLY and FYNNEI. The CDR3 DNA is TGTGCCAGTGCGGTCTATAGCAATCAGCCCCAGCATTTT. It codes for CASAVYSNQPQHF.

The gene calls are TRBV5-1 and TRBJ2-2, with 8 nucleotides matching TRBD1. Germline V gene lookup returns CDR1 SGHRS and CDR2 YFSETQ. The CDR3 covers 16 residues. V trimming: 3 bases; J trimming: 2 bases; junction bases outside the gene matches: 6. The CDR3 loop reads CASSYGQGINTGELFF. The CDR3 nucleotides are TGCGCCAGCAGCTACGGACAGGGTATAAACACCGGGGAGCTGTTTTTT.

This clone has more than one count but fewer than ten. CDR3 residues: CASSQENPLSYEQYV. The CDR3 nucleotides are TGTGCCAGCAGCCAAGAAAACCCACTTTCATACGAGCAGTACGTC. The chain links TRBV14 to TRBJ2-7; the D is unclear. The V and J ends lost 0 bases and 4 bases respectively, with 13 bases between them. The CDR3 loop spans 15 amino acids. Germline V gene data show CDR1 as SGHDN and CDR2 as FVKESK.

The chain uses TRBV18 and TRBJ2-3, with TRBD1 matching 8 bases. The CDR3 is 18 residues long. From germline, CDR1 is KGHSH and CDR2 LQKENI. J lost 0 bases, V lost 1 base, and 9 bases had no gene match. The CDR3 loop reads CASSPLPDRATSTDTQYF. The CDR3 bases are TGTGCCAGCTCACCACTCCCGGACAGGGCAACTAGCACAGATACGCAGTATTTT.

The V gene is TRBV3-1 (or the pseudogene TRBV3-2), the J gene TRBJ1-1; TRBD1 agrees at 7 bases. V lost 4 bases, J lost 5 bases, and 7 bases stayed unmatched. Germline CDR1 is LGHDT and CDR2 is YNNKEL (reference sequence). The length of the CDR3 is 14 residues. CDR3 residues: CASSRRQGRTEAFF. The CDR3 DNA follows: TGTGCCAGCAGCCGCCGACAGGGTAGAACTGAAGCTTTCTTT.

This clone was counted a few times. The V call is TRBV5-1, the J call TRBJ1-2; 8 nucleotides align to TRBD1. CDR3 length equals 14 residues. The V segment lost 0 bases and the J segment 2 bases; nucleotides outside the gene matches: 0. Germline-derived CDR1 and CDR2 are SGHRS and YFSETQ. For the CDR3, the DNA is TGCGCCAGCAGCTTGGACAGGGGGAACTATGGCTACACCTTC. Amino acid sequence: CASSLDRGNYGYTF.

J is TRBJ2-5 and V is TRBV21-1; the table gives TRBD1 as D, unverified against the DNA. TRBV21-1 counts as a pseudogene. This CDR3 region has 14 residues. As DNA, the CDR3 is TGTGCCAGCAGCAAAGAAGGGGTTACAGAGACCCAGTACTTC. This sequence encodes CASSKEGVTETQYF.

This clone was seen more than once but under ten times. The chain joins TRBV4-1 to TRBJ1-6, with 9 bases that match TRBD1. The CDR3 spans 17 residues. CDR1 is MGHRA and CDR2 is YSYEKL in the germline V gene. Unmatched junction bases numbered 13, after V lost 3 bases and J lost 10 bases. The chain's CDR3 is CASSQDRGITLHSPLHF. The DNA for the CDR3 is TGCGCCAGCAGCCAGGACAGGGGAATTACGTTACACTCACCCCTCCACTTT.

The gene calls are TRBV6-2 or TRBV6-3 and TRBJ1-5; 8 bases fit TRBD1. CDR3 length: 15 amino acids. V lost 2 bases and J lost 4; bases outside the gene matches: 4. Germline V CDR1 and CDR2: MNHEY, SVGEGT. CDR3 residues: CASSYPGGGNQPQHF. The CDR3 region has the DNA TGTGCCAGCAGTTACCCAGGGGGCGGAAATCAGCCCCAGCATTTT.

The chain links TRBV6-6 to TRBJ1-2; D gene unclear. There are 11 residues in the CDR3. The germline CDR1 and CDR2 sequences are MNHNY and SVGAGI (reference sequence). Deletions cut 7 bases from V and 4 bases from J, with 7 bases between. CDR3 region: CASTERYGYTF. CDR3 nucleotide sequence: TGTGCCAGCACCGAGCGCTATGGCTACACCTTC.

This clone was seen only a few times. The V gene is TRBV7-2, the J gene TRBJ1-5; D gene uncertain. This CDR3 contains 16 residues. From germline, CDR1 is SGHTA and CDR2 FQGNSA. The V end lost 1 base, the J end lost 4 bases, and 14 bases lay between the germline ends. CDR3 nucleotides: TGTGCCAGCAGCTTAGTCTCGGGCCGAGAAAATCAGCCCCAGCATTTT. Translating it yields CASSLVSGRENQPQHF. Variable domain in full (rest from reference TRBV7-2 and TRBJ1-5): GAGVSQSPSNKVTEKGKDVELRCDPISGHTALYWYRQSLGQGLEFLIYFQGNSAPDKSGLPSDRFSAERTGGSVSTLTIQRTQQEDSAVYLCASSLVSGRENQPQHFGDGTRLSIL.

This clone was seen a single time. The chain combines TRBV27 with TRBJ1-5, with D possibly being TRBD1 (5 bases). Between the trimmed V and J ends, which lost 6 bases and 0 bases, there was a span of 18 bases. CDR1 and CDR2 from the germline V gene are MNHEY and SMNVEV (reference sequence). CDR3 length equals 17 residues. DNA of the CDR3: TGTGCCAGCAGACCCTCCGGGACGGATTATAGCAATCAGCCCCAGCATTTT. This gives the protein CASRPSGTDYSNQPQHF.

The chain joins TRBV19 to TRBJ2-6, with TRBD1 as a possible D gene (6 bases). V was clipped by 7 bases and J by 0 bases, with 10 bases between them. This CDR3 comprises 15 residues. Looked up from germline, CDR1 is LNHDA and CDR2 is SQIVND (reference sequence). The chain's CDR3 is CASTRTVSGANVLTF. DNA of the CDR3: TGTGCCAGTACCCGGACAGTCTCTGGGGCCAACGTCCTGACTTTC.

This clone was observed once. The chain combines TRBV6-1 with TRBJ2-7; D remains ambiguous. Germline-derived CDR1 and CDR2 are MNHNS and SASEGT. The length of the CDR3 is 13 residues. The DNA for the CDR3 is TGTGCCAGCAGTGAAGGACCGGCCACGTCGTGGCACGTC. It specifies CASSEGPATSWHV.

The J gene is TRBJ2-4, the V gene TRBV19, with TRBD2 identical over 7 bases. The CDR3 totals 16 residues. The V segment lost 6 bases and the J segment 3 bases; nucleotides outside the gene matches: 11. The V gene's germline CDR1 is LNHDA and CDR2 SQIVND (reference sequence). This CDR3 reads CASSHWGGVVKNIQYF. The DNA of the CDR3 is TGTGCCAGTAGCCATTGGGGGGGAGTTGTCAAAAACATTCAGTACTTC.

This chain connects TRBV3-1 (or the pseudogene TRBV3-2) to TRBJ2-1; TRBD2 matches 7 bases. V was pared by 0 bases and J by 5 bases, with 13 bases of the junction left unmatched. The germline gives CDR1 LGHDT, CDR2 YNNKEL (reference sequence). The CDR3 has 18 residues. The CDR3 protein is CASSQESRSLAVNNEQFF. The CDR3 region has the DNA TGTGCCAGCAGCCAAGAATCCCGCAGCCTAGCGGTTAACAATGAGCAGTTCTTC.

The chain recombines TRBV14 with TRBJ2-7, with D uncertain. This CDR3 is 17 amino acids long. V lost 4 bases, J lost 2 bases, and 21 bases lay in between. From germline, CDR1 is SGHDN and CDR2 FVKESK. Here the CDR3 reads CASSLYVLDKDPYEQYV. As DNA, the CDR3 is TGTGCCAGCAGCCTATACGTGCTTGACAAGGATCCCTACGAGCAGTACGTC.